Presented here are 27 T cell receptor beta chains from one specimen sequenced in a study of cytomegalovirus exposure and HLA in healthy donors (dated by TCRdb to 2016 to 2017). Library prep was done by the immunoSEQ multiplex PCR assay. For the multiplex PCR, a mixture combining 60 forward primers for TCR Vbeta segments and 13 reverse primers for TCR Jbeta segments was used. TCRdb carries this immuneACCESS record with in-frame sequences only. Its versions omit some clonotypes, under half of them owing to an unresolved V gene in the studies checked, with the rest unexplained. The sample has about 170,000 clones on record, 77% of them singletons. The ten biggest clones cover approximately 1.5% of the sample. The specimen sequenced was PBMCs. The receptors here all came from a woman aged 25 to 39 in good health and CMV-seropositive.

This clone was counted a single time. The V gene is TRBV6-6, the J gene TRBJ2-3; 10 bases are a match to TRBD2. J gave up 2 bases and V 1 base, and 3 bases lay outside the gene matches. Looked up from germline, CDR1 is MNHNY and CDR2 is SVGAGI (reference sequence). The CDR3 is 16 residues long. CDR3 DNA: TGTGCCAGCAGTTACTGGAGCGGGAGGGACACAGATACGCAGTATTTT. Amino acid sequence: CASSYWSGRDTDTQYF.

The chain recombines TRBV2 with TRBJ1-4; no clear D gene. V dropped 7 bases and J dropped 1 base, with 13 bases sitting between them. Germline V gene sequence: CDR1 SNHLY, CDR2 FYNNEI. CDR3 length: 15 residues. CDR3 in DNA: TGTGCCAGCACCCACCTGACACTAACTAATGAAAAACTGTTTTTT. This codes for CASTHLTLTNEKLFF.

This sequence joins TRBV7-3 and TRBJ2-7; 11 bases map to TRBD1. Losses at the gene ends were 5 bases for V and 5 bases for J; bases not matched to a gene: 5. The CDR3 sequence is 14 residues long. In germline, CDR1 is SGHTA, CDR2 FQGTGA. CDR3 nucleotides: TGTGCCAGCAGCAACGGGGACAGGGGGAACGAGCAGTACTTC. Amino acid sequence: CASSNGDRGNEQYF.

The CDR3 sequence: CASSLYGERYTF. In DNA form, the CDR3 reads TGTGCCAGCAGTTTATACGGGGAACGCTACACCTTC. The V gene is TRBV27, the J gene TRBJ1-2, with no clear D. V was cut by 1 base and J by 9 bases, with 9 bases left in between. The CDR3 runs 12 residues. The germline gives CDR1 MNHEY, CDR2 SMNVEV (reference sequence).

This chain joins TRBV5-4 and TRBJ2-2; a weak D match, TRBD1 (6 bases). V was clipped by 0 bases and J by 0 bases, with 9 bases between them. The CDR3 runs 16 residues. CDR1 is SGHNT and CDR2 is YYREEE in the germline V gene (reference sequence). CDR3 DNA: TGTGCCAGCAGCTTGGGGACAGCCTCGAACACCGGGGAGCTGTTTTTT. It translates to CASSLGTASNTGELFF.

The chain has TRBV14 and TRBJ2-5; perhaps TRBD2 as D (7 bases). Germline V gene data show CDR1 as SGHDN and CDR2 as FVKESK. V lost 4 bases and J 4 bases, leaving 16 bases between the germline ends. The CDR3 loop spans 15 amino acids. The CDR3 DNA follows: TGTGCCAGCAGCCCTACACAGGGAGGGGTAGAGACCCAGTACTTC. It codes for CASSPTQGGVETQYF.

J is TRBJ1-2 and V is TRBV19; 10 bases are a match to TRBD1. Germline assignment: CDR1 LNHDA and CDR2 SQIVND (reference sequence). This CDR3 comprises 15 residues. Trimming cost V 9 bases and J 7 bases; bases outside gene matches: 14. CDR3 protein: CASKDRGRSKGGYTF. The CDR3 nucleotides read TGTGCCAGCAAAGACAGGGGGCGGTCGAAAGGTGGCTACACCTTC.

This clone came up a few times. The DNA for the CDR3 is TGTGCCAGCAGCTCAGACAGCCCAGGTGAGCAGTTCTTC. It specifies CASSSDSPGEQFF. The rearrangement joins TRBV7-6 to TRBJ2-1, with D possibly TRBD1 on 5 matching bases. The V end was cut by 4 bases, the J end by 9 bases, with 13 bases between. Germline-derived CDR1 and CDR2 are SGHVS and FNYEAQ. The CDR3 totals 13 residues.

J is TRBJ1-1 and V is TRBV5-6; the D gene is possibly TRBD1 (6 bases). Germline CDR1 and CDR2: SGHDT and YYEEEE. This CDR3 contains 14 residues. The V and J ends lost 5 bases and 3 bases respectively, with 14 bases between them. As DNA, the CDR3 is TGTGCCAGCAGTTCAACAGGGTTTTACACTGAAGCTTTCTTT. Translation: CASSSTGFYTEAFF.

For this clone: This sample also contains other DNA sequences that code for the same CDR3. This chain uses TRBV28 with TRBJ1-2, with D perhaps TRBD1 (5 bases). The germline V and J ends were trimmed by 2 bases and 6 bases, with 13 bases remaining between them. The CDR3 loop spans 14 amino acids. The germline V gene encodes CDR1 MDHEN and CDR2 SYDVKM. The CDR3 loop is CASSLTRAADGYTF. The CDR3 DNA follows: TGTGCCAGCAGTTTAACCAGGGCGGCGGATGGCTACACCTTC.

V and J are TRBV6-1 and TRBJ2-1; 8 bases agree with TRBD2. Per the germline V gene, CDR1 is MNHNS and CDR2 is SASEGT. This CDR3 has 18 residues. The junction had 12 bases not matched to a gene; V was cut back by 3 bases and J by 2 bases. Here the CDR3 DNA reads TGTGCCAGCAGTGAGGCGTACGGAGCGGGAGCCACCTACAATGAGCAGTTCTTC. Its protein is CASSEAYGAGATYNEQFF.

This chain connects TRBV5-1 to TRBJ2-1, with 14 bases identical to TRBD2. J gave up 8 bases and V 4 bases, and 11 bases lay outside the gene matches. Germline lookup yields CDR1 SGHRS and CDR2 YFSETQ. CDR3 length: 17 amino acids. CDR3 bases: TGCGCCAGCAGCCCGGGACTAGCGGGAGCAGGAACGGATGAGCAGTTCTTC. Its protein product is CASSPGLAGAGTDEQFF.

The V call is TRBV5-1, the J call TRBJ2-5, with 7 bases matching TRBD2. This CDR3 spans 14 amino acids. Trimming took 3 bases from V and 1 from J; bases not matched to a gene: 3. CDR1 and CDR2 from the germline V gene are SGHRS and YFSETQ. As DNA, the CDR3 is TGCGCCAGCAGCTCCCTAGCGGCCCAAGAGACCCAGTACTTC. Protein product: CASSSLAAQETQYF. The full variable domain, rest sourced from reference TRBV5-1 and TRBJ2-5, is KAGVTQTPRYLIKTRGQQVTLSCSPISGHRSVSWYQQTPGQGLQFLFEYFSETQRNKGNFPGRFSGRQFSNSRSEMNVSTLELGDSALYLCASSSLAAQETQYFGPGTRLLVL.

The chain couples TRBV2 to TRBJ2-5; 7 bases agree with TRBD1. The CDR3 sequence is 13 residues long. CDR1 and CDR2 (germline): SNHLY, FYNNEI. J lost 4 bases, V lost 4 bases, and 3 bases had no gene match. The CDR3 reads CASSVRDRETQYF. The CDR3 DNA follows: TGTGCCAGCAGTGTCAGGGACAGAGAGACCCAGTACTTC.

The rearrangement joins TRBV2 to TRBJ2-5; 13 bases are a match to TRBD2. Trimming cost V 8 bases and J 5 bases; bases outside gene matches: 2. This CDR3 is built from 13 residues. Germline V gene sequence: CDR1 SNHLY, CDR2 FYNNEI. The CDR3 here is CASGLAGAETQYF. The CDR3 DNA reads as TGTGCCAGCGGACTAGCGGGAGCGGAGACCCAGTACTTC.

In this sample, this clone turned up once. The gene calls are TRBV19 and TRBJ2-3, with 9 bases that match TRBD1. Looked up from germline, CDR1 is LNHDA and CDR2 is SQIVND (reference sequence). The CDR3 contains 16 residues. The trim removed 4 bases at V and 1 base at J, leaving 6 bases unmatched. CDR3 region: CASSTQRTGGTDTQYF. The CDR3 DNA sequence: TGTGCCAGTAGTACGCAAAGGACAGGGGGCACAGATACGCAGTATTTT.

The chain links TRBV9 to TRBJ2-1; 10 nucleotides match TRBD2. Per the germline V gene, CDR1 is SGDLS and CDR2 is YYNGEE. This CDR3 is built from 16 residues. After removal of 4 bases from V and 6 bases from J, the junction contained 10 bases not matched to a gene. CDR3 in amino acids: CASSPRTSGPFNEQFF. CDR3 nucleotides: TGTGCCAGCAGCCCTCGGACTAGCGGACCTTTCAATGAGCAGTTCTTC.

The chain joins TRBV4-3 to TRBJ1-4; 9 bases are a match to TRBD1. The V gene's germline CDR1 is LGHNA and CDR2 YSLEER. Trimming at V came to 0 bases and at J to 10 bases, leaving 9 bases not matched to a gene. The CDR3 totals 16 residues. The CDR3 bases are TGCGCCAGCAGCCAAGACCCCCCAGGGGGACAGGGAAAACTGTTTTTT. Translated, it gives CASSQDPPGGQGKLFF.

The chain recombines TRBV6-5 with TRBJ1-1; D unclear. The CDR3 is made up of 15 amino acids. V lost 0 bases to trimming and J lost 5 bases, with 13 bases between them. CDR1 MNHEY and CDR2 SVGAGI come from the germline V gene. As DNA, the CDR3 is TGTGCCAGCAGTTACTCGAACGTGGGGAGGACTGAAGCTTTCTTT. Its protein is CASSYSNVGRTEAFF.

J is TRBJ1-2 and V is TRBV4-2; 7 bases align to TRBD1. V shed 3 bases, J shed 8 bases, and the junction held 18 bases outside the gene matches. The CDR3 is made up of 17 amino acids. From germline, CDR1 is LGHNA and CDR2 YNFKEQ. CDR3 protein: CASSHSPDRVGGHGYTF. The CDR3, as DNA: TGTGCCAGCAGCCATTCTCCCGACAGGGTAGGAGGTCACGGCTACACCTTC.

The chain joins TRBV12-2 to TRBJ2-1; the table's D call of TRBD2 was not tested on the DNA. TRBV12-2 is a pseudogene segment. CDR3 size: 18 residues. CDR3 sequence: CASRLPVLGGLPYNEQFF. DNA for the CDR3: TGTGCAAGTCGCTTACCGGTACTGGGAGGGCTGCCCTACAATGAGCAGTTCTTC.

The chain employs TRBV5-1 and TRBJ2-1; 7 bases align to TRBD1. Germline lookup yields CDR1 SGHRS and CDR2 YFSETQ. V trimming: 4 bases; J trimming: 4 bases; junction bases outside the gene matches: 8. The CDR3 covers 15 residues. This chain's CDR3 is CASSDTGVSYNEQFF. The CDR3 coding sequence is TGCGCCAGCAGCGACACAGGGGTATCGTACAATGAGCAGTTCTTC. The whole variable domain, remainder taken from reference TRBV5-1 and TRBJ2-1, is KAGVTQTPRYLIKTRGQQVTLSCSPISGHRSVSWYQQTPGQGLQFLFEYFSETQRNKGNFPGRFSGRQFSNSRSEMNVSTLELGDSALYLCASSDTGVSYNEQFFGPGTRLTVL.

The chain couples TRBV9 to TRBJ2-3; D perhaps matches TRBD1 (6 bases). V lost 2 bases and J 8 bases, leaving 15 bases between the germline ends. The CDR3 has 14 residues. CDR1 and CDR2 (germline): SGDLS, YYNGEE. In nucleotides, the CDR3 is TGTGCCAGCAGCGTGGGATCCCTAGGGGGTACGCAGTATTTT. Translated, it gives CASSVGSLGGTQYF.

The chain carries TRBV7-2 and TRBJ2-1; D may be TRBD2 (5 bases). Trimming shortened V by 5 bases and J by 5 bases, and 10 bases separated the two germline ends. CDR3 length: 13 residues. CDR1 SGHTA and CDR2 FQGNSA come from the germline V gene. In DNA, the CDR3 is TGTGCCAGCAGCCACACGGAGGACAATGAGCAGTTCTTC. It yields the protein CASSHTEDNEQFF.

The chain carries TRBV12-5 and TRBJ2-4; weak D call: TRBD2 (6 bases). The CDR3 contains 17 residues. V dropped 1 base and J dropped 6 bases, with 19 bases sitting between them. Per the germline V gene, CDR1 is LGHNT and CDR2 is FRNRAP. CDR3 residues: CASGLAWDFGGGNIQYF. DNA for the CDR3: TGTGCTAGTGGTTTGGCGTGGGACTTTGGTGGTGGAAACATTCAGTACTTC.

The rearrangement joins TRBV28 to TRBJ2-7, with D tentatively TRBD2 (5 bases). CDR3 length equals 11 residues. V was pared by 6 bases and J by 12 bases, with 15 bases between. CDR1 is MDHEN and CDR2 is SYDVKM in the germline V gene. The CDR3 spells CASSQPGNWYF. CDR3 nucleotides: TGTGCCAGCAGCCAACCGGGGAACTGGTACTTC.

The chain is built from TRBV7-8 and TRBJ2-1, with TRBD2 matching over 7 bases. J gave up 5 bases and V 3 bases, and 4 bases lay outside the gene matches. Germline V gives CDR1 SGHVS, CDR2 FQNEAQ. This CDR3 contains 14 residues. CDR3 sequence: CASSLAGVNNEQFF. The CDR3 region has the DNA TGTGCCAGCAGCTTGGCGGGGGTGAACAATGAGCAGTTCTTC.